This T cell receptor (beta chain) comes out of a study of cytomegalovirus exposure and HLA in healthy donors. Study conclusions and caveats: TRBV6-2, TRBV6-3 and some other V segments were unresolvable in 87-base-pair reads.

The PCR contained 60 Vbeta and 13 Jbeta primers. TCRdb's copy holds only in-frame clones and misses some; the assay was immunoSEQ multiplex PCR. The table has roughly 200,000 clones, around 84% seen once; the top ten hold 1.7%. Details on this clone: Its antigen remains unknown.

Trimming cost V 4 bases and J 8 bases; bases outside gene matches: 9. CDR3 length: 17 amino acids. Germline CDR1 and CDR2: LGHNA and YNFKEQ. V usage is TRBV4-2 and J usage is TRBJ2-1; TRBD2 matches at 15 bases. What was sequenced was PBMCs. This TCR was sampled from a woman in her late teens or twenties in good health and CMV-seronegative. The DNA for the CDR3 is TGTGCCAGCAGCCCAATTGGGACTAGCGGGAGGTTCGATGAGCAGTTCTTC. Translated: CASSPIGTSGRFDEQFF.